This record concerns one T cell receptor (beta chain) sequence. This entry belongs to a study of early T cells in non-severe SARS-CoV-2 infection. From the 5' RACE reads, TCRdb called clonotypes with MiXCR, one entry per CDR3 protein. Of about 42,000 distinct CDR3 sequences in the sample, less than 8.5% were seen once. V lost 6 bases, J lost 9 bases, and 6 bases stayed unmatched. CDR1 and CDR2 from the germline V gene are MNHEY and SVGAGI. This CDR3 contains 14 residues. The gene calls are TRBV6-5 and TRBJ1-6; 9 positions agree with TRBD1. The sequenced sample was whole blood. The clonotype comes from an adult who was a healthcare worker with PCR-confirmed SARS-CoV-2 infection or an uninfected control (not recorded which). CDR3 residues: CASSRGQGLSPLHF. CDR3 sequence (DNA): TGTGCCAGCAGCCGTGGACAGGGGCTTTCACCCCTCCACTTT.